This is a list of T cell receptor beta chains from one sample in a study of shared clonotypes between healthy human individuals. Assay used: immunoSEQ multiplex PCR; TCRdb lists only in-frame clones, some missing. Of about 680,000 clones in the sample, roughly 73% are singletons; the top ten hold around 2%. The sequenced sample consisted of memory CD4+ T cells sorted from blood. The receptors were sampled from a woman in her twenties or thirties in good health. CDR3s include the opening cysteine and the closing phenylalanine or tryptophan. D genes are given only for firm matches. Rows may omit the clone size; those that give it use once, few, many or a size class.

>.|15|once|TRBV2|TRBJ2-2
TGTGCCAGCAGCCGGGACGGTACGAACACCGGGGAGCTGTTTTTT
CASSRDGTNTGELFF
>.|12|few|TRBV5-1|TRBJ2-1
TGCGCCAGCAGCTGGGACCTTAATGAGCAGTTCTTC
CASSWDLNEQFF
>.|15|.|TRBV2|TRBJ1-5
TGTGCCAGCAGTGAGTCCTACGGGACCGCATGGCCCCAGCATTTT
CASSESYGTAWPQHF
>.|15|few|TRBV19|TRBJ2-3
TGTGCCAGTAGTATGAGCTGGGGAAGCACAGATACGCAGTATTTT
CASSMSWGSTDTQYF
>.|21|.|TRBV6-1|TRBJ2-5
TGTGCCAGCAGTGAACTAAGGGGCCGAGCCGTAAGAAAAAACAAACAAGAGACCCAGTACTTC
CASSELRGRAVRKNKQETQYF
>.|14|.|TRBV10-3|TRBJ1-1
TGTGCCATCAGTGCCGGGCCCGACGTCACTGAAGCTTTCTTT
CAISAGPDVTEAFF
>TRBD1|12|many|TRBV6-5|TRBJ1-2
TGTGCCAGCAGACGACAGGGGCGCGGCTACACCTTC
CASRRQGRGYTF
>.|14|once|TRBV18|TRBJ1-2
TGTGCCAGCTCACCTGACACCGAGGGGGTCGGCTACACCTTC
CASSPDTEGVGYTF
>.|13|many|TRBV5-1|TRBJ1-4
TGCGCCAGCAGCCTTCGACAGTCAGAAAAACTGTTTTTT
CASSLRQSEKLFF
>TRBD2|17|.|TRBV5-1|TRBJ2-3
TGCGCCAGCAGCTTGGCCGCGGGAGGGATTGTGACAGATACGCAGTATTTT
CASSLAAGGIVTDTQYF
>.|15|.|TRBV14|TRBJ1-3
TGTGCCAGCAGCCCCGGTGGGGCAGGAGGAAACACCATATATTTT
CASSPGGAGGNTIYF
>.|14|.|TRBV5-1|TRBJ1-1
TGCGCCAGCAGCTATCACAGGGAGGACACTGAAGCTTTCTTT
CASSYHREDTEAFF
>.|14|.|TRBV5-1|TRBJ1-4
TGCGCCAGCAGCTTGGCGGTTGGAGGTGAAAAACTGTTTTTT
CASSLAVGGEKLFF
>.|15|few|TRBV11-2|TRBJ1-2
TGTGCCAGCAGCTTGTCCGGACAGCTAAACTATGGCTACACCTTC
CASSLSGQLNYGYTF
>.|17|.|TRBV4-1|TRBJ2-7
TGCGCCAGCAGCCAAGGGCTTTGGCGGCGTCAACAGTACGAGCAGTACTTC
CASSQGLWRRQQYEQYF
>TRBD2|15|.|TRBV2|TRBJ2-2
TGTGCCAGCAAAGGGACTAGCGCGAACACCGGGGAGCTGTTTTTT
CASKGTSANTGELFF
>.|16|.|TRBV5-1|TRBJ2-6
TGCGCCAGCGGTACCGAGGGTTTCTCTGGGGCCAACGTCCTGACTTTC
CASGTEGFSGANVLTF
>TRBD2|14|once|TRBV5-6|TRBJ2-1
TGTGCCAGCAGCTTGGGGACTAGCATAAATGAGCAGTTCTTC
CASSLGTSINEQFF
>.|12|.|TRBV29-1|TRBJ1-4
TGCAGCGTTGTGGGAGTGGGTGAAAAACTGTTTTTT
CSVVGVGEKLFF
>TRBD1|14|.|TRBV5-1|TRBJ2-1
TGCGCCAGCAGCTTGGCCCAGGGGGCTGAGGAGCAGTTCTTC
CASSLAQGAEEQFF
>.|13|.|TRBV2|TRBJ2-1
TGTGCCAGCAGTGCGGACTCCTACAATGAGCAGTTCTTC
CASSADSYNEQFF
>.|16|.|TRBV19|TRBJ2-3
TGTGCCAGTAGTATCCAGGGAGCGCCTAGCACAGATACGCAGTATTTT
CASSIQGAPSTDTQYF
>.|16|.|TRBV7-2|TRBJ2-1
TGTGCCAGCAGCTTAACGGCGGGAACCTCCTACAATGAGCAGTTCTTC
CASSLTAGTSYNEQFF
>TRBD2|15|.|TRBV19|TRBJ2-7
TGTGCCAGTAGTATTTATGGTAGCGGGAACTACGAGCAGTACTTC
CASSIYGSGNYEQYF
>TRBD1|16|.|TRBV13|TRBJ2-2
TGTGCCAGCAGCTTAATGGAACAGGGGGCCACCGGGGAGCTGTTTTTT
CASSLMEQGATGELFF
>TRBD2|15|.|TRBV5-1|TRBJ2-1
TGCGCCAGCAGCTTAACTAGCGGGGGGAACAATGAGCAGTTCTTC
CASSLTSGGNNEQFF
>.|14|few|TRBV11-2|TRBJ2-4
TGTGCCAGCAGCCAAACAGGGGCCAAAAACATTCAGTACTTC
CASSQTGAKNIQYF
>TRBD1|20|once|TRBV28|TRBJ1-2
TGTGCCAGCCATGCTCCGGGACAGGGTAAAAGGGGTACCTCAACATATGGCTACACCTTC
CASHAPGQGKRGTSTYGYTF
>TRBD1|17|.|TRBV28|TRBJ1-5
TGTGCCAGCAGTATGCCACCAGGGGGGCATAGCAATCAGCCCCAGCATTTT
CASSMPPGGHSNQPQHF
>.|14|many|TRBV10-1|TRBJ1-1
TGCGCCAGCAGTGAGTCGTTCTCGAACACTGAAGCTTTCTTT
CASSESFSNTEAFF
>TRBD1|15|.|TRBV28|TRBJ2-3
TGTGCCAGCAGCTCGACAGGGACAAGCACAGATACGCAGTATTTT
CASSSTGTSTDTQYF
>TRBD2|18|once|TRBV12-5|TRBJ2-5
TGTGCTAGTGGTTCTACCGGGACTAGCGGGAGGTCCCCAGAGACCCAGTACTTC
CASGSTGTSGRSPETQYF
>.|12|once|TRBV11-1|TRBJ1-6
TGTGCCAGCAGCTTCCAGGAATCACCCCTCCACTTT
CASSFQESPLHF
>TRBD2|15|.|TRBV29-1|TRBJ2-1
TGCAGCGTTAGTGGACTAGCGGGAGTCCTAAATGAGCAGTTCTTC
CSVSGLAGVLNEQFF
>.|14|few|TRBV18|TRBJ2-1
TGTGCCAGCTCACCAACCGGGACCGGGAATGAGCAGTTCTTC
CASSPTGTGNEQFF
>.|14|.|TRBV4-1|TRBJ2-7
TGCGCCAGCAGCCAAGTGATTTATGACTACGAGCAGTACTTC
CASSQVIYDYEQYF
>.|17|.|TRBV11-2|TRBJ2-5
TGTGCCAGCAGCTTAGCGGGTGTGGGGGAGCGGATAGAGACCCAGTACTTC
CASSLAGVGERIETQYF
>.|16|.|TRBV19|TRBJ1-5
TGTGCCAGTAGTAAAGAGGCCCTACTACGTGATCAGCCCCAGCATTTT
CASSKEALLRDQPQHF
>.|11|.|TRBV14|TRBJ1-4
TGTGCCAGCAGCCAGAGAGAAAAACTGTTTTTT
CASSQREKLFF
>.|13|.|TRBV7-2|TRBJ2-7
TGTGCCAGCAGCTTCGTCCGAGGGTACGAGCAGTACTTC
CASSFVRGYEQYF
>.|14|medium-sized|TRBV18|TRBJ2-4
TGTGCCAGCTCACCAAGGCAAGAGGCAAACATTCAGTACTTC
CASSPRQEANIQYF
>.|15|.|TRBV25-1|TRBJ2-3
TGTGCCAGCAGTGACCGGGCGGGCCGCACAGATACGCAGTATTTT
CASSDRAGRTDTQYF
>.|14|.|TRBV6-6|TRBJ1-5
TGTGCCAGCAGAAAACCGGGACCCAATCAGCCCCAGCATTTT
CASRKPGPNQPQHF
>.|14|.|TRBV10-3|TRBJ2-7
TGTGCCATCAGGCGCGCAGACAAAAGTTACGAGCAGTACTTC
CAIRRADKSYEQYF
>.|14|.|TRBV7-9|TRBJ2-7
TGTGCCAGCAGCTTCAGGGACGTAGGGGACGAGCAGTACTTC
CASSFRDVGDEQYF
>.|13|few|TRBV18|TRBJ1-4
TGTGCCAGCTCACCGGGCGGAGGTGAAAAACTGTTTTTT
CASSPGGGEKLFF
>.|14|.|TRBV28|TRBJ2-7
TGTGCCAGCAGATTGGCGGGGTACCCATACGAGCAGTACTTC
CASRLAGYPYEQYF
>.|14|once|TRBV28|TRBJ1-2
TGTGCCAGCAGTTTATTAGGGCAGTTCTATGGCTACACCTTC
CASSLLGQFYGYTF
>.|14|.|TRBV7-9|TRBJ2-5
TGTGCCAGCAGTCCAACAATCTCCCAAGAGACCCAGTACTTC
CASSPTISQETQYF
>.|11|.|TRBV2|TRBJ2-5
TGTGCCAGCCGTGGGTCCGAGACCCAGTACTTC
CASRGSETQYF
>.|14|.|TRBV30|TRBJ2-3
TGTGCCTGGAAAGCAGGGGCTAGCACAGATACGCAGTATTTT
CAWKAGASTDTQYF
>.|13|.|TRBV28|TRBJ1-1
TGTGCCAGCAGTTTGGGGGGACACACTGAAGCTTTCTTT
CASSLGGHTEAFF
>.|21|few|TRBV21-1|TRBJ1-3
TGTGCCAGCAGCAAGACAGGGCGAGGGGGACTGGGAAACCTCCCTGGAAACACCATATATTTT
CASSKTGRGGLGNLPGNTIYF
>.|14|.|TRBV7-6|TRBJ1-5
TGTGCCAGCAGCTTAGCAGGGGTAGATCAGCCCCAGCATTTT
CASSLAGVDQPQHF
>.|15|.|TRBV6-5|TRBJ1-1
TGTGCCAGCAGTCGGAGACAGCTCATGAACACTGAAGCTTTCTTT
CASSRRQLMNTEAFF